A selection of T cell receptor beta chains follows, all from one sample in a study of OX40 agonist ivuxolimab in advanced cancers. Libraries were prepared by immunoSEQ multiplex PCR; TCRdb keeps only in-frame clonotypes and omits some of them. The data hold roughly 62,000 clones, with around 84% observed a single time. The sequenced sample was CD4+ or CD8+ T cells sorted from blood, obtained in a trial of the OX40 agonist ivuxolimab. Receptors originate from an adult with an advanced solid tumor such as melanoma, head and neck, liver or kidney cancer. CDR3s leave out the opening cysteine and the closing phenylalanine or tryptophan. The size of a clone is reported for some rows only, either as once, few or many, or as a class for expanded clones.

cdr3_aa j_call clone_size v_call
ASSLSDGGYT TRBJ1-2 - TRBV7-9
ASSPGQGAREQY TRBJ2-7 - TRBV5-1
ASSEGDNSPLH TRBJ1-6 - TRBV10-2
ASSLKPGTSRFTGELF TRBJ2-2 - TRBV11-1
ASSLPGNQETQY TRBJ2-5 - TRBV5-1
ASSLVYIGRNVYGYT TRBJ1-2 - TRBV7-8
ASSFDRSNEQF TRBJ2-1 - TRBV7-2
ASSLGGGSSGGTDTQY TRBJ2-3 - TRBV7-6
ASSEGGLLRYNEQF TRBJ2-1 - TRBV2
ASRPGTSGSRVGPKWQY TRBJ2-3 few TRBV2
ASSMSLNYGYT TRBJ1-2 - TRBV19
ASSSGDRENEKLF TRBJ1-4 - TRBV19
SALSQEEAF TRBJ1-1 - TRBV20-1
ASSPFSGGRDDNEQF TRBJ2-1 - TRBV18
ASSLVSGREYEQY - - TRBV5-1
ASSEAGVYQPQH TRBJ1-5 - TRBV2
ASNLQGISLGNTIY TRBJ1-3 - TRBV2
ASSLEGGVSTDTQY TRBJ2-3 - TRBV5-1
ASSERTGLFNEQF TRBJ2-1 - TRBV2
ASPPGSYGYT TRBJ1-2 - TRBV11-2
ASSPPLGRPYEQY TRBJ2-7 - TRBV7-9
ASGAYNEQF TRBJ2-1 - TRBV4-1
ASTPGLATDTQY TRBJ2-3 - TRBV2
ASSTRQAGQETQY TRBJ2-5 - TRBV11-1
ASSQDRGLANTGELF TRBJ2-2 once TRBV7-6
ASKVGTSGTEQY TRBJ2-7 - TRBV27